This section outlines one T cell receptor beta chain sequence together with its context. Antigen unknown. One end of the junction fails to match germline, which may point to a read error. On the basis of clinical symptoms, serum thyroxine and TRAb, thyroid ultrasound and orbital computed tomography, diagnoses were made. This record belongs to a study of T cells in Graves' hyperthyroidism and ophthalmopathy. Study-level findings and limits: Most thyroid clonotypes expanded above 0.001 were also detected in blood. Model output signaled ophthalmopathy a median approximately six months ahead of onset.

Researchers took RNA transcripts and amplified the TCR beta CDR3 regions from them. First-round RT-PCR targeting the TCR CDR3 was performed with the HTBI primer set. MiXCR, applied by TCRdb to the multiplex PCR reads, yields one record per CDR3 protein. The table records about 660,000 distinct CDR3 sequences, roughly 46% of them present only once. Germline V gene lookup returns CDR1 WSHSY and CDR2 SAAADI. The CDR3 sequence is 14 residues long. The receptor was isolated from an adult man with Graves' disease, either hyperthyroidism or ophthalmopathy (not recorded which). The rearrangement links TRBV10-2 to TRBJ1-6; D is ambiguous. Sequenced: peripheral blood or thyroid tissue (not recorded which). The CDR3, as DNA: TGTGCCAAACCGGGAAGCTCCTATAATTCACCCCTCCACTTT. It is translated as CAKPGSSYNSPLHF.